The T cell receptor beta chain described here comes from a study of blood T cell repertoires in COVID-19. Turning to the study itself: Samples of COVID-19 (acute and convalescent) were obtained from the United States, Italy and Spain. T cells, B-cell-depleted T cells, or PBMCs provided the cDNA or gDNA that served as material.

Source study methods: Reference gene primer amplification yielded estimated nucleated cell counts. Sequenced by immunoSEQ multiplex PCR; TCRdb stores in-frame clones only, minus some. V and J calls and clone size are those listed in that table; D and trimming were worked out from the DNA. Of fewer than 150,000 clones in the sample, 84% were seen once. The germline CDR1 and CDR2 sequences are SGHAT and FQNNGV. The CDR3 totals 11 residues. V shed 0 bases and J shed 7 bases, with 3 bases lying between them. The gene calls are TRBV11-2 and TRBJ1-1; D not resolved. The sequence was obtained from a human donor in a cohort sampled during active COVID-19. Source material: peripheral blood. The CDR3: CASSLDNEAFF. The CDR3 nucleotides are TGTGCCAGCAGCTTAGATAATGAAGCTTTCTTT.